Each of the 8 T cell receptor beta chains below was sequenced from the same sample in a study of T cells in localized non-small cell lung cancer. Libraries were prepared by immunoSEQ multiplex PCR; TCRdb keeps only in-frame clonotypes and omits some of them. The sample lists roughly 27,000 clones; roughly 87% were seen once. The material was peripheral blood, obtained before any cancer treatment. The origin of the receptors is a woman between 40 and 69 years old with stage I lung adenocarcinoma.

This chain joins TRBV7-2 and TRBJ2-5, with 7 bases matching TRBD2. Germline CDR1 is SGHTA and CDR2 is FQGNSA. J was trimmed by 3 bases and V by 5 bases; bases with no gene match: 6. This CDR3 contains 14 residues. The chain's CDR3 is CASSGRANEETQYF. CDR3 nucleotide sequence: TGTGCCAGCAGCGGGAGGGCGAACGAAGAGACCCAGTACTTC.

This clone was detected once. The V and J genes are TRBV5-1 and TRBJ1-4; 8 bases align to TRBD1. The ends lost 0 bases at V and 7 bases at J; junction bases unmatched: 8. CDR3 length: 16 residues. Germline V gene lookup returns CDR1 SGHRS and CDR2 YFSETQ. CDR3 loop: CASSLGQGNFGEKLFF. In nucleotides, the CDR3 is TGCGCCAGCAGCTTGGGACAGGGGAATTTCGGTGAAAAACTGTTTTTT.

This rearrangement joins TRBV5-1 to TRBJ1-1; D might be TRBD1 (5 bases). CDR1 and CDR2 from the germline V gene are SGHRS and YFSETQ. The CDR3 is 12 residues long. V lost 4 bases and J 8 bases, leaving 12 bases between the germline ends. The CDR3 loop is CASSRTGGEAFF. DNA for the CDR3: TGCGCCAGCAGCCGAACGGGGGGAGAAGCTTTCTTT.

V usage is TRBV18 and J usage is TRBJ1-1, with 7 bases that match TRBD1. The V segment lost 4 bases and the J segment 4 bases; nucleotides outside the gene matches: 6. The germline CDR1 and CDR2 sequences are KGHSH and LQKENI. The CDR3 has 14 residues. CDR3 nucleotide sequence: TGTGCCAGCTCACGACAGGGAAGAATCACTGAAGCTTTCTTT. Encoded protein: CASSRQGRITEAFF.

J is TRBJ1-2 and V is TRBV5-5; no clear D. CDR3 length: 13 amino acids. CDR1 and CDR2 from the germline V gene are SGHKS and YYEKEE (reference sequence). Trimming took off 0 bases at V and 5 bases at J, with 8 bases between the two ends. CDR3 region: CASSLGVVYGYTF. CDR3 in DNA: TGTGCCAGCAGCTTGGGGGTGGTTTATGGCTACACCTTC.

This clone was observed a single time. Here the CDR3 DNA reads TGTGCCAGTAGTATTGACACCTCTAGCACAGATACGCAGTATTTT. This encodes CASSIDTSSTDTQYF. The rearrangement joins TRBV19 to TRBJ2-3; D not certain. Germline loops: CDR1 LNHDA, CDR2 SQIVND (reference sequence). This CDR3 comprises 15 residues. V lost 3 bases to trimming and J lost 0 bases, with 10 bases between them.

This clone was seen just once. V gene TRBV7-6 combines with J gene TRBJ1-2; 11 bases agree with TRBD1. The CDR3 loop spans 15 amino acids. V lost 5 bases to trimming and J lost 6 bases; unmatched junction nucleotides: 8. Looked up from germline, CDR1 is SGHVS and CDR2 is FNYEAQ. CDR3 region: CASSLGGQGANGYTF. The CDR3 DNA is TGTGCCAGCAGCCTCGGCGGACAGGGGGCGAATGGCTACACCTTC.

This clone was counted between two and nine times. The chain combines TRBV7-8 with TRBJ1-5, with 7 positions matching TRBD1. There are 15 residues in the CDR3. CDR1 SGHVS and CDR2 FQNEAQ come from the germline V gene. The V segment lost 1 base and the J segment 5 bases; nucleotides outside the gene matches: 5. This CDR3 reads CASSLEGGGDQPQHF. The CDR3 nucleotides are TGTGCCAGCAGCTTAGAAGGGGGCGGAGATCAGCCCCAGCATTTT.